The 26 T cell receptor beta chains below all came from one sample that was sequenced in a study of ipilimumab plus nivolumab after autologous stem cell transplantation. Produced via immunoSEQ multiplex PCR; TCRdb's table is partial and in-frame only. The sample lists about 15,000 clones, about four fifths occurring once. The input for sequencing was PBMCs, taken in a trial of ipilimumab plus nivolumab as post-transplant consolidation. The receptors shown here come from a male donor with primary mediastinal lymphoma.

The count of this clone is one. This chain uses TRBV11-2 with TRBJ1-6, with unresolved D. The germline V and J ends were trimmed by 0 bases and 11 bases, with 11 bases remaining between them. The CDR3 is 14 residues long. The germline V gene encodes CDR1 SGHAT and CDR2 FQNNGV. The CDR3 here is CASSLDPGLTPLHF. The CDR3 DNA follows: TGTGCCAGCAGCTTAGATCCAGGTCTGACACCCCTCCACTTT. The whole variable domain, remainder taken from reference TRBV11-2 and TRBJ1-6, is EAGVAQSPRYKIIEKRQSVAFWCNPISGHATLYWYQQILGQGPKLLIQFQNNGVVDDSQLPKDRFSAERLKGVDSTLKIQPAKLEDSAVYLCASSLDPGLTPLHFGNGTRLTVT.

In this sample, this clone turned up once. V usage is TRBV5-6 and J usage is TRBJ2-5, with D perhaps TRBD2 (6 bases). Germline CDR1 is SGHDT and CDR2 is YYEEEE. This CDR3 spans 14 amino acids. The germline V and J ends were trimmed by 1 base and 2 bases, with 9 bases remaining between them. The CDR3 loop reads CASSLRGLQETQYF. CDR3 coding DNA: TGTGCCAGCAGCTTGCGGGGGTTACAAGAGACCCAGTACTTC.

The genes are TRBV18 and TRBJ2-4; the match to TRBD2 covers 8 bases. V lost 0 bases, J lost 3 bases, and 4 bases stayed unmatched. Germline CDR1 is KGHSH and CDR2 is LQKENI. This CDR3 has 16 amino acids. The chain's CDR3 is CASSPPRAGGKNIQYF. The CDR3 region has the DNA TGTGCCAGCTCACCACCCAGGGCGGGGGGCAAAAACATTCAGTACTTC.

This rearrangement joins TRBV9 to TRBJ1-6; D might be TRBD1 (6 bases). Looked up from germline, CDR1 is SGDLS and CDR2 is YYNGEE. Trimming took 4 bases from V and 10 from J, leaving 12 bases between them. The CDR3 covers 13 residues. DNA of the CDR3: TGTGCCAGCAGCACGGGGGGCCTATCACCCCTCCACTTT. This encodes CASSTGGLSPLHF.

The chain has TRBV11-2 and TRBJ2-5; weak D call: TRBD1 (6 bases). In germline, CDR1 is SGHAT, CDR2 FQNNGV. With 1 base removed from V and 2 bases from J, the gap between germline ends came to 11 bases. The CDR3 consists of 15 residues. The DNA for the CDR3 is TGTGCCAGCAGCTTAGTAGGACAGATACAAGAGACCCAGTACTTC. Translated, it gives CASSLVGQIQETQYF. Full variable domain (missing parts from reference TRBV11-2 and TRBJ2-5): EAGVAQSPRYKIIEKRQSVAFWCNPISGHATLYWYQQILGQGPKLLIQFQNNGVVDDSQLPKDRFSAERLKGVDSTLKIQPAKLEDSAVYLCASSLVGQIQETQYFGPGTRLLVL.

V usage is TRBV2 and J usage is TRBJ1-5, with D possibly being TRBD1 (5 bases). The germline gives CDR1 SNHLY, CDR2 FYNNEI. V was pared by 1 base and J by 0 bases, with 7 bases between. This CDR3 comprises 15 residues. Here the CDR3 DNA reads TGTGCCAGCAGTGAAGAAGGGGATAGCAATCAGCCCCAGCATTTT. This encodes CASSEEGDSNQPQHF.

This chain uses TRBV5-1 with TRBJ2-3; possibly TRBD2 for D (6 bases). Trimming pared 4 bases from V and 4 bases from J, leaving 22 bases between. The CDR3 runs to 17 residues. Germline-derived CDR1 and CDR2 are SGHRS and YFSETQ. Here the CDR3 DNA reads TGCGCCAGCAGCCGAACTATAGCGGTACCGCCACCAGATACGCAGTATTTT. The encoded protein is CASSRTIAVPPPDTQYF.

Regarding this clone: The junction shows a germline mismatch at one end, possibly a read error. This chain joins TRBV28 and TRBJ1-5; TRBD1 aligns across 12 bases. The CDR3 runs to 11 residues. The germline gives CDR1 MDHEN, CDR2 SYDVKM. Here the CDR3 reads CASRSGQGADF. The CDR3 DNA reads as TGTGCCAGCAGATCGGGACAGGGGGCGGATTTT.

The J gene is TRBJ2-3, the V gene TRBV7-2, with D possibly matching TRBD2 (6 bases). The CDR3 runs to 17 residues. The V and J ends lost 2 bases and 0 bases respectively, with 15 bases between them. From germline, CDR1 is SGHTA and CDR2 FQGNSA. The CDR3 DNA sequence: TGTGCCAGCAGCTTACGGCCCAGGAGGGCGAGCACAGATACGCAGTATTTT. Protein product: CASSLRPRRASTDTQYF. Full variable domain (rest looked up from reference TRBV7-2 and TRBJ2-3): GAGVSQSPSNKVTEKGKDVELRCDPISGHTALYWYRQSLGQGLEFLIYFQGNSAPDKSGLPSDRFSAERTGGSVSTLTIQRTQQEDSAVYLCASSLRPRRASTDTQYFGPGTRLTVL.

In this sample, this clone turned up once. The J gene is TRBJ2-1, the V gene TRBV5-6; 9 nucleotides line up with TRBD2. The CDR3 sequence is 17 residues long. V was clipped by 3 bases and J by 3 bases; unmatched bases: 10. The germline V gene has CDR1 SGHDT and CDR2 YYEEEE. The chain's CDR3 is CASSSGIAGAIYNEQFF. The CDR3 coding sequence is TGTGCCAGCAGCTCCGGAATAGCGGGGGCGATCTACAATGAGCAGTTCTTC.

The rearrangement uses TRBV6-6 and TRBJ2-7; unclear D gene. Trimming shortened V by 7 bases and J by 4 bases, and 14 bases separated the two germline ends. CDR1 and CDR2 (germline): MNHNY, SVGAGI (reference sequence). CDR3 length: 13 residues. The CDR3 protein is CASTPPSDYEQYF. CDR3 sequence (DNA): TGTGCCAGCACCCCGCCGTCGGATTACGAGCAGTACTTC.

The chain is built from TRBV5-1 and TRBJ1-5; D possibly corresponds to TRBD1 (5 bases). V was pared by 5 bases and J by 3 bases, with 15 bases between. The CDR3 contains 15 residues. Germline CDR1 is SGHRS and CDR2 is YFSETQ. The CDR3 reads CASRGDLGPNQPQHF. CDR3 sequence (DNA): TGCGCCAGCAGAGGGGACTTGGGCCCCAATCAGCCCCAGCATTTT.

The V call is TRBV7-2, the J call TRBJ2-1, with D possibly TRBD2 on 5 matching bases. Germline CDR1 reads SGHTA; CDR2 reads FQGNSA. This CDR3 is built from 14 residues. Trimming removed 4 bases from V and 5 bases from J, with 12 bases in between. The CDR3 DNA reads TGTGCCAGCAGCTCTCTGGACTTCGACAATGAGCAGTTCTTC. Its protein is CASSSLDFDNEQFF.

By share, this clone ranks as medium-sized. The rearrangement links TRBV11-2 to TRBJ1-3; unclear D gene. Germline V gives CDR1 SGHAT, CDR2 FQNNGV. V shed 5 bases and J shed 3 bases, with 17 bases lying between them. This CDR3 contains 16 residues. The CDR3 DNA follows: TGTGCCAGCAGCGCTACATACGGAGGGTTTGGAAACACCATATATTTT. This encodes CASSATYGGFGNTIYF.

The sample holds a few counts of this clone. Here the CDR3 reads CASSSSIREAFF. The CDR3 DNA follows: TGTGCCAGCAGCTCATCAATCCGTGAAGCTTTCTTT. This chain connects TRBV4-2 to TRBJ1-1; no firm D call. Germline V gene data show CDR1 as LGHNA and CDR2 as YNFKEQ. Trimming took 5 bases from V and 7 from J, leaving 11 bases between them. This CDR3 is built from 12 residues.

The rearrangement joins TRBV5-1 to TRBJ2-2, with D uncertain. CDR1 and CDR2 from the germline V gene are SGHRS and YFSETQ. V shed 0 bases and J shed 0 bases, with 3 bases lying between them. The CDR3 consists of 14 residues. Here the CDR3 reads CASSLGTNTGELFF. DNA for the CDR3: TGCGCCAGCAGCTTGGGGACGAACACCGGGGAGCTGTTTTTT.

In its sample, this clone is large (0.1 to 1%). V and J are TRBV4-1 and TRBJ2-7; possibly TRBD1 for D (6 bases). The CDR3 contains 16 residues. Looked up from germline, CDR1 is MGHRA and CDR2 is YSYEKL. Trimming took off 0 bases at V and 5 bases at J, with 17 bases between the two ends. The CDR3 is CASSQDRQGPPDEQYF. The CDR3 DNA reads as TGCGCCAGCAGCCAAGATCGTCAGGGGCCCCCTGACGAGCAGTACTTC.

The chain uses TRBV9 and TRBJ2-1; 7 bases are a match to TRBD1. The CDR3 totals 16 residues. Germline V CDR1 and CDR2: SGDLS, YYNGEE. With V trimmed by 1 base and J by 12 bases, 16 bases remained unmatched. CDR3 in amino acids: CASSVPHRGRFSGQFF. The CDR3 DNA follows: TGTGCCAGCAGCGTACCCCACAGGGGCCGTTTTAGTGGGCAGTTCTTC.

The rearrangement uses TRBV6-5 and TRBJ2-1; no firm D call. This CDR3 has 15 residues. Germline CDR1 and CDR2: MNHEY and SVGAGI. V dropped 5 bases and J dropped 3 bases, with 14 bases sitting between them. The CDR3 DNA sequence: TGTGCCAGCAGTATCCGGAGAGCCGACTACAATGAGCAGTTCTTC. This encodes CASSIRRADYNEQFF.

The chain carries TRBV5-1 and TRBJ1-1; 9 bases map to TRBD1. Germline trimming cut 0 bases from V and 10 bases from J; bases unmatched to any gene: 4. The V gene's germline CDR1 is SGHRS and CDR2 YFSETQ. The CDR3 runs 13 residues. CDR3 sequence reads: CASSLGVDRGAFF. The CDR3, as DNA: TGCGCCAGCAGCTTGGGGGTGGACAGGGGAGCTTTCTTT. Full variable domain (outside the CDR3, taken from reference TRBV5-1 and TRBJ1-1): KAGVTQTPRYLIKTRGQQVTLSCSPISGHRSVSWYQQTPGQGLQFLFEYFSETQRNKGNFPGRFSGRQFSNSRSEMNVSTLELGDSALYLCASSLGVDRGAFFGQGTRLTVV.

The V and J genes are TRBV25-1 and TRBJ1-1; 7 bases match TRBD1. The CDR3 runs 17 residues. Germline CDR1 MGHDK, CDR2 SYGVNS. With V trimmed by 5 bases and J by 1 base, 13 bases remained unmatched. The chain's CDR3 is CASSRMIGGVSNTEAFF. Here the CDR3 DNA reads TGTGCCAGCAGTAGAATGATAGGGGGCGTATCGAACACTGAAGCTTTCTTT. Looking up the rest from reference TRBV25-1 and TRBJ1-1 gives the full variable domain: EADIYQTPRYLVIGTGKKITLECSQTMGHDKMYWYQQDPGMELHLIHYSYGVNSTEKGDLSSESTVSRIRTEHFPLTLESARPSHTSQYLCASSRMIGGVSNTEAFFGQGTRLTVV.

V gene TRBV11-3 combines with J gene TRBJ2-5, with D hard to call. V lost 1 base and J 1 base, leaving 10 bases between the germline ends. Germline-derived CDR1 and CDR2 are SGHNT and YENEEA. The CDR3 length is 15 residues. The CDR3 nucleotides are TGTGCCAGCAGCTTAGGGTACAGTATCCAAGAGACCCAGTACTTC. This translates into CASSLGYSIQETQYF.

The gene calls are TRBV25-1 and TRBJ2-7, with 7 bases that match TRBD2. Germline loops: CDR1 MGHDK, CDR2 SYGVNS. Trimming cost V 2 bases and J 6 bases; bases outside gene matches: 10. The CDR3 sequence is 15 residues long. CDR3 nucleotides: TGTGCCAGCAGTGAAGCCCTGAGCGGGAAGTTCGAGCAGTACTTC. It is translated as CASSEALSGKFEQYF.

The rearrangement links TRBV7-9 to TRBJ1-2, with D hard to call. Germline CDR1 reads SEHNR; CDR2 reads FQNEAQ (reference sequence). The V and J ends lost 5 bases and 2 bases respectively, with 12 bases between them. CDR3 length equals 14 residues. The CDR3 sequence: CASSGSGVNYGYTF. CDR3 bases: TGTGCCAGCAGCGGTAGTGGCGTAAACTATGGCTACACCTTC.

This clone is medium-sized by share. The rearrangement joins TRBV5-1 to TRBJ2-7, with D possibly matching TRBD1 (6 bases). This CDR3 contains 12 residues. V lost 4 bases, J lost 6 bases, and 11 bases lay in between. Germline lookup yields CDR1 SGHRS and CDR2 YFSETQ. The CDR3 bases are TGCGCCAGCAGCCCAAACAGGGCCGAGCAGTACTTC. Its protein is CASSPNRAEQYF.

By proportion, this clone is medium-sized. The chain carries TRBV7-2 and TRBJ1-2, with 10 bases identical to TRBD1. The V and J ends lost 5 bases and 4 bases, in that order; junction bases with no gene match: 7. This CDR3 spans 15 amino acids. Looked up from germline, CDR1 is SGHTA and CDR2 is FQGNSA. The CDR3 is CASSQTGGGGYGYTF. In nucleotides, the CDR3 is TGTGCCAGCAGCCAGACAGGGGGCGGAGGCTATGGCTACACCTTC.